This record covers a single TCR beta chain. The CDR3 has 18 amino acids. Looked up from germline, CDR1 is LGHNA and CDR2 is YNFKEQ. Unmatched junction bases numbered 12, after V lost 0 bases and J lost 5 bases. In the authors' methods: Reference gene primer amplification in the assay estimated nucleated cell counts. TCRdb keeps only in-frame clones here, not all; method: immunoSEQ multiplex PCR. V and J calls and clone size are as listed in that table; D and trimming were resolved from the DNA. This table holds about 360,000 clones, around 84% found once. These data come from a study of blood T cell repertoires in COVID-19. Study-level information: Spain, Italy and the United States supplied samples that represented acute and convalescent COVID-19. PBMCs, B-cell-depleted T cells, or T cells provided the cDNA or gDNA that made up the material.

The V call is TRBV4-2, the J call TRBJ2-2; 7 bases are shared with TRBD1. The receptor's source is a human donor in a cohort sampled during active COVID-19. The sequencing input was peripheral blood. CDR3 loop: CASSQETAGTEATGELFF. CDR3 DNA: TGTGCCAGCAGCCAAGAAACCGCCGGGACAGAGGCAACCGGGGAGCTGTTTTTT.